This TCR beta chain was observed in a study of cytomegalovirus exposure and HLA in healthy donors. The overall study: Of all 400 or so donors who were genotyped, roughly 81% belonged to the Caucasian-associated ancestry cluster. General observations from the study: The availability of immune exposure information extended only to CMV serostatus. An analysis was carried out later, and it reportedly showed fewer N-insertions in an Asian-associated ancestry cluster than the approximately 700-donor mean. Later analysis identified several of the most significant clusters that appeared linked to common viral pathogens.

A multiplex PCR was run with 60 Vbeta primers and 13 Jbeta primers. Clones were sequenced by immunoSEQ multiplex PCR, and TCRdb holds only the in-frame ones, with some missing. The profile shows around 130,000 clones, around 80% of them singletons. Points on this clone: Its target is unknown.

This CDR3 has 15 amino acids. After removal of 0 bases from V and 1 base from J, the junction contained 2 bases not matched to a gene. The germline CDR1 and CDR2 sequences are SGHRS and YFSETQ. Sequencing input: PBMCs. This chain joins TRBV5-1 and TRBJ1-1, with 8 bases that match TRBD1. This clonotype was sampled from a man aged 25-45 years in good health and CMV-seronegative. The CDR3 nucleotides are TGCGCCAGCAGCTTGGGTCAGGGGGCGAACACTGAAGCTTTCTTT. It specifies CASSLGQGANTEAFF.